The entry below gives a single T cell receptor beta chain sequence along with its context. Its antigen is still unknown. This CDR3 is also generated by other DNA sequences in the sample. With 3 bases removed from V and 2 bases from J, the gap between germline ends came to 7 bases. The CDR3 covers 13 residues. Germline CDR1 and CDR2: KGHSH and LQKENI. Reverse transcription of extracted RNA yielded cDNA, which provided the sequencing template. The protocol was immunoSEQ multiplex PCR, while the TCRdb copy is restricted to in-frame clones and leaves out a portion. The sample carries 190,000 or so clones, about 62% recorded once. The treatment denotes: oral pan-JAK inhibitor, 5-10 mg twice daily. Collection of lesional scalp punch biopsies and peripheral blood was performed in alopecia areata patients. The data stem from a study of CD8+ T cells in alopecia areata. Looking at the study overall: Treated patients received severity scores based on the percentage of scalp area affected. Study-wide points: Normal-skin resident alphabeta T cells also appear among scalp sample sequences. Tofacitinib did not eliminate many expanded lesional clones from scalp or blood.

This sequence joins TRBV18 and TRBJ2-5; possibly TRBD1 for D (6 bases). The source was CD4+ T cells sorted from blood, collected at week 24, from a patient treated with tofacitinib. The receptor was isolated from a human donor with alopecia areata. In DNA form, the CDR3 reads TGTGCCAGCTCACCCGGACAGCAAGAGACCCAGTACTTC. This sequence encodes CASSPGQQETQYF.